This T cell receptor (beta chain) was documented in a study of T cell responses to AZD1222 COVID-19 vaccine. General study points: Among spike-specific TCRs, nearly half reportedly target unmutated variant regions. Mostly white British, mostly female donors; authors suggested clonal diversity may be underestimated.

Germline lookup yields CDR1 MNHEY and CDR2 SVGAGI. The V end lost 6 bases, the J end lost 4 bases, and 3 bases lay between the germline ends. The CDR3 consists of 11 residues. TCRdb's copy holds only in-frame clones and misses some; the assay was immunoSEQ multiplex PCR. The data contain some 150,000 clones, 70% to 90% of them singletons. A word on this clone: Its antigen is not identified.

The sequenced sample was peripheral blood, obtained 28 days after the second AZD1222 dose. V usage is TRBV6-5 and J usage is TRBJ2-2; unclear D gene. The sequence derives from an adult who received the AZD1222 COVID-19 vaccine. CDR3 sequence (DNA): TGTGCCAGCAGCGGCACCGGGGAGCTGTTTTTT. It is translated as CASSGTGELFF.